These 8 T cell receptor beta chains were sequenced from one sample in a study of shared clonotypes between healthy human individuals. Assay: immunoSEQ multiplex PCR; the TCRdb copy retains only in-frame clones and omits some. The table has just over 2,000,000 clones, 85% to 95% seen once; the top ten hold under 0.15%. Sequenced: naive CD4+ T cells sorted from blood. Subset reported: CD45RA+ positively selected. Every receptor here comes from a man between 18 and 29 years old in good health.

This sequence joins TRBV2 and TRBJ1-1; D is unresolved. The CDR3 length is 13 residues. Trimming took off 8 bases at V and 8 bases at J, with 18 bases between the two ends. The V gene's germline CDR1 is SNHLY and CDR2 FYNNEI. CDR3 in DNA: TGTGCCAGCGAGGCAGAACGTAGCACCGAAGCTTTCTTT. Amino acid sequence: CASEAERSTEAFF.

The sample holds one count of this clone. V usage is TRBV30 and J usage is TRBJ2-2, with D maybe TRBD2 (6 bases). Germline V CDR1 and CDR2: GTSNPN, SVGIG (reference sequence). The CDR3 covers 17 residues. V lost 4 bases, J lost 2 bases, and 20 bases lay in between. DNA for the CDR3: TGTGCCTGGACCACTTTACTAGCCCTAAGTAACACCGGGGAGCTGTTTTTT. Protein sequence: CAWTTLLALSNTGELFF. The full variable domain, its missing parts supplied by reference TRBV30 and TRBJ2-2, is SQTIHQWPATLVQPVGSPLSLECTVEGTSNPNLYWYRQAAGRGLQLLFYSVGIGQISSEVPQNLSASRPQDRQFILSSKKLLLSDSGFYLCAWTTLLALSNTGELFFGEGSRLTVL.

Concerning this clone: The sample holds other DNA sequences that translate to the same CDR3. J is TRBJ2-5 and V is TRBV20-1; D not resolved. The ends were cut back, 1 base at V and 4 bases at J, with 4 bases in the middle. The germline V gene encodes CDR1 DFQATT and CDR2 SNEGSKA (reference sequence). This CDR3 has 11 amino acids. For the CDR3, the DNA is TGCAGTGCTAGAGTCGCAGAGACCCAGTACTTC. Translation: CSARVAETQYF.

CDR3 protein: CASHHRATNEKLFF. As DNA, the CDR3 is TGTGCCAGTCATCACAGGGCAACTAATGAAAAACTGTTTTTT. The chain recombines TRBV19 with TRBJ1-4; D is possibly TRBD1 (6 bases). Germline CDR1 reads LNHDA; CDR2 reads SQIVND (reference sequence). The CDR3 is made up of 14 amino acids. V lost 8 bases, J lost 0 bases, and 10 bases lay in between.

V is TRBV5-1 and J is TRBJ1-5, with D possibly matching TRBD1 (5 bases). This CDR3 region has 15 residues. Germline V CDR1 and CDR2: SGHRS, YFSETQ. V shed 4 bases and J shed 2 bases, with 13 bases lying between them. The DNA of the CDR3 is TGCGCCAGCAGCGGCGGGGGGACGGGCAATCAGCCCCAGCATTTT. This codes for CASSGGGTGNQPQHF.

This clone was observed once. This chain joins TRBV6-5 and TRBJ2-7; D is uncertain. Germline assignment: CDR1 MNHEY and CDR2 SVGAGI. Trimming removed 6 bases at V and 0 bases at J, with 12 bases between. There are 14 residues in the CDR3. The CDR3 bases are TGTGCCAGCAGCCCCCTCGCCAACTCCTACGAGCAGTACTTC. Translated: CASSPLANSYEQYF.

V gene TRBV4-1 combines with J gene TRBJ1-1, with 8 nucleotides matching TRBD1. V gave up 1 base and J gave up 4 bases; unmatched junction bases: 5. Germline lookup yields CDR1 MGHRA and CDR2 YSYEKL. CDR3 size: 15 residues. The CDR3 spells CASSQGTGHSTEAFF. The CDR3 DNA is TGCGCCAGCAGCCAAGGGACAGGGCATAGCACTGAAGCTTTCTTT.

The chain joins TRBV5-4 to TRBJ2-3; D is ambiguous. Trimming removed 4 bases at V and 4 bases at J, with 7 bases between. Per the germline V gene, CDR1 is SGHNT and CDR2 is YYREEE (reference sequence). The CDR3 has 12 amino acids. CDR3 sequence reads: CASSPAADTQYF. In nucleotides, the CDR3 is TGTGCCAGCAGCCCCGCCGCAGATACGCAGTATTTT.